This T cell receptor (beta chain) was sequenced for a study of cytomegalovirus exposure and HLA in healthy donors. The CDR3 is made up of 14 amino acids. CDR1 is SGHDT, CDR2 YYEEEE, per germline. Trimming removed 1 base at V and 3 bases at J, with 8 bases between. This clone was seen more than once but under ten times. In the PCR, 60 Vbeta and 13 Jbeta primers were used. This table comes from immunoSEQ multiplex PCR, and its TCRdb copy is limited to in-frame clones, with some not included. This table has 140,000 to 150,000 clones, around 72% appearing once. Material for sequencing was PBMCs. This receptor was obtained from a man aged 35 to 55 in good health and CMV-seronegative. The genes are TRBV5-6 and TRBJ1-5, with TRBD1 as a possible D gene (5 bases). The CDR3 is CASSLKGYNQPQHF. In nucleotides, the CDR3 is TGTGCCAGCAGCTTGAAGGGGTACAATCAGCCCCAGCATTTT.